The 3 T cell receptor beta chains listed next were all sequenced from one sample in a study of T cell responses to AZD1222 COVID-19 vaccine (dated by TCRdb to about 2021). Receptor amplification or capture employed the immunoSEQ multiplex PCR assay. TCRdb's version of the immuneACCESS table is confined to in-frame rearrangements and falls short of the full clone set. An unresolved V gene accounts for under half of the shortfall where checked; the remainder is of unknown origin. The sample records 50,000 to 65,000 clones, 86% of which are singletons. The ten largest clones represent about 7.1% of the sample. The intended sense of this specimen's time point label: about 28 days (+/-7) after the second vaccine dose. Sample: peripheral blood, taken 28 days after the second AZD1222 dose. These receptors were taken from an adult who received the AZD1222 COVID-19 vaccine.

The chain combines TRBV7-5 with TRBJ1-5; the table's TRBD1 call for D was not verified on the DNA. TRBV7-5 is assigned pseudogene status. The CDR3 sequence is 15 residues long. CDR3 nucleotide sequence: TGTGCCAGAAGCCCTCGGACAGATAGCAATCAGCCCCAGCATTTT. Its translation is CARSPRTDSNQPQHF.

This chain uses TRBV5-1 with TRBJ2-1, with TRBD2 as a possible D gene (5 bases). Germline-derived CDR1 and CDR2 are SGHRS and YFSETQ. The CDR3 is 16 residues long. Trimming took 2 bases from V and 15 from J, leaving 27 bases between them. The CDR3 DNA is TGCGCCAGCAGCTTAGCCCCCGGGCTTATTGAGGGTTTGGGGTTCTTC. Protein sequence: CASSLAPGLIEGLGFF.

This clone was recorded once. The J gene is TRBJ1-5, the V gene TRBV28, with TRBD1 as a possible D gene (5 bases). This CDR3 contains 15 residues. Trimming removed 2 bases at V and 6 bases at J, with 14 bases between. Per the germline V gene, CDR1 is MDHEN and CDR2 is SYDVKM. The CDR3 DNA reads TGTGCCAGCAGTTTAGCGATACCAGGGAGTCAGCCCCAGCATTTT. This encodes CASSLAIPGSQPQHF.